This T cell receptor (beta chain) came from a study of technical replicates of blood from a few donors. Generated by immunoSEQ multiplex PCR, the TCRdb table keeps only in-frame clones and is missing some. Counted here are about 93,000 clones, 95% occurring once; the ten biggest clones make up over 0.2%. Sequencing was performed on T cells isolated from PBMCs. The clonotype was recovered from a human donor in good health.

CDR3 nucleotides: TGTGCCAGCAGCTTAGGAGGAAAACTGTTTTTT. Its protein is CASSLGGKLFF. The rearrangement uses TRBV7-9 and TRBJ1-4; the D is unclear. Germline V CDR1 and CDR2: SEHNR, FQNEAQ (reference sequence). The CDR3 has 11 amino acids. V was trimmed by 1 base and J by 10 bases, leaving 4 bases between them.